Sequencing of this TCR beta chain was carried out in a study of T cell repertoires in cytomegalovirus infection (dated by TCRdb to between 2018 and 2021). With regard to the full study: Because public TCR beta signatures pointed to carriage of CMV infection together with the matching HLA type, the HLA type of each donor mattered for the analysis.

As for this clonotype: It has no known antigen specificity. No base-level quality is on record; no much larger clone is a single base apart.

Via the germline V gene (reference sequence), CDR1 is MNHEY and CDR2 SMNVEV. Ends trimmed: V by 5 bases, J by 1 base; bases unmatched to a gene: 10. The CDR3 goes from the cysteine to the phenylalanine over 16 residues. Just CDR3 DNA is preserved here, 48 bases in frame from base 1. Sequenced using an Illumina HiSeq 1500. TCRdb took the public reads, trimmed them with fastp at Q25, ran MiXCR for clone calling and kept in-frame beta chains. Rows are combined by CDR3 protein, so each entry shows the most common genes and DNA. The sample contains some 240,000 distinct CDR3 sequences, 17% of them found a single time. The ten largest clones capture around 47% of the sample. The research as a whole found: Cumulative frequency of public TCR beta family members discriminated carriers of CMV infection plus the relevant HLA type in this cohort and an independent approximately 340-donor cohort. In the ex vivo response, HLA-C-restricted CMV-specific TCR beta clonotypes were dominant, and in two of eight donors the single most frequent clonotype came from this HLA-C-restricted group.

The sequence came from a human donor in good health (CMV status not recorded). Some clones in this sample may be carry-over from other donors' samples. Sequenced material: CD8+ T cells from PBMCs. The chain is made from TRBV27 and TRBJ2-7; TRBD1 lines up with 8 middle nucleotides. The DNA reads TGTGCCAGCAGTCCCCTGACAGGGGTGATGTCCTACGAGCAGTACTTC. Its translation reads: CASSPLTGVMSYEQYF.